This T cell receptor beta chain was retrieved from a study of shared clonotypes between healthy human individuals. Donors included only healthy HIV-negative adults lacking recent acute infections or vaccinations. All the donors were Caucasian adults who lived in Nashville, Tennessee. Genomic DNA for unsorted samples was obtained from about 90 million PBMCs. Study-wide results and limits: Deeper or shallower sequencing was expected to change how clonotypes are shared among donors.

V was clipped by 6 bases and J by 2 bases, with 13 bases between them. Looked up from germline, CDR1 is KGHSH and CDR2 is LQKENI. The CDR3 runs to 14 residues. Note on this clone: The antigen is unknown.

Profiling relied on immunoSEQ multiplex PCR, and the TCRdb table lists in-frame clones only, not all of them. The sample has about 500,000 clones, approximately 80% seen once. Sequenced sample: PBMCs. The gene calls are TRBV18 and TRBJ1-2, with D perhaps matching TRBD1 (5 bases). The receptor's source is a woman between 40 and 50 years old in good health. Some clones in this sample may be carry-over from other donors' samples. The CDR3 nucleotides are TGTGCCAGCTCCCAGGGTTTTTCGAACTATGGCTACACCTTC. Protein sequence: CASSQGFSNYGYTF.